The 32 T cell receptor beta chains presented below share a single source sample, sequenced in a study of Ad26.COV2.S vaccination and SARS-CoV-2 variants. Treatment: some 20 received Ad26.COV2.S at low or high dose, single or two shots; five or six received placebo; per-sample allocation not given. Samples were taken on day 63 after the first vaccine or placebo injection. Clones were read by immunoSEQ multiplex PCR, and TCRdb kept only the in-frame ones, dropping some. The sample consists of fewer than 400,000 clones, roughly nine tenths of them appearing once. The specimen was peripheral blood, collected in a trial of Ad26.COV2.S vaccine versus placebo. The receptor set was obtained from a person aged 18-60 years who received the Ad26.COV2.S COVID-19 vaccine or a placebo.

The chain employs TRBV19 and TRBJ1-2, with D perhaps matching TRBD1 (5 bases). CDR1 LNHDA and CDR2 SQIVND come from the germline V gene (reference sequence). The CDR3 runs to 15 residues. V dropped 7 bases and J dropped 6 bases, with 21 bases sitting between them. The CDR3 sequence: CASNPNRGDEDGYTF. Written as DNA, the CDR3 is TGTGCCAGTAACCCCAATAGAGGGGATGAGGATGGCTACACCTTC.

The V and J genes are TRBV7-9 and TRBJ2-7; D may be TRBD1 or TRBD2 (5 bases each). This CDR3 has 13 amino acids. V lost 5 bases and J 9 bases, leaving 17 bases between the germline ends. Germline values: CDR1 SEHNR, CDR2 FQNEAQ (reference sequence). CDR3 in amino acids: CASSRDPGPGQYF. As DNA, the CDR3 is TGTGCCAGCAGCCGGGACCCAGGCCCGGGGCAGTACTTC.

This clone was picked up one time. In DNA, the CDR3 is TGCAGCGTTCGGGGCGGGGGTCGCACAGATACGCAGTATTTT. Protein: CSVRGGGRTDTQYF. The J gene is TRBJ2-3, the V gene TRBV29-1, with 7 bases matching TRBD2. Germline V CDR1 and CDR2: SQVTM, ANQGSEA. The V segment lost 5 bases and the J segment 1 base; nucleotides outside the gene matches: 6. The CDR3 length is 14 residues.

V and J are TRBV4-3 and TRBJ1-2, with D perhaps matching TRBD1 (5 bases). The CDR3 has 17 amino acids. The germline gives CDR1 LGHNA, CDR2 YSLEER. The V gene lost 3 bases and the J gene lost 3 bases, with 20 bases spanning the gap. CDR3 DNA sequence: TGCGCCAGCAGCCACGTACCCCCAGGGTCGGGGGACTATGGCTACACCTTC. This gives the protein CASSHVPPGSGDYGYTF.

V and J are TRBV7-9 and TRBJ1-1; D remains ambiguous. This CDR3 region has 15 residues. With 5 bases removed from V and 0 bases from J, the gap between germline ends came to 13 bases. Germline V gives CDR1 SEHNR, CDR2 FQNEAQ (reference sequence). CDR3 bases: TGTGCCAGCAGCACATACACGGACCTGAACACTGAAGCTTTCTTT. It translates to CASSTYTDLNTEAFF.

The CDR3 coding sequence is TGTGCCATCAGTGACCAAGGGAGGTCCTCTGGGGCCAACGTCCTGACTTTC. Translated: CAISDQGRSSGANVLTF. This chain joins TRBV10-3 and TRBJ2-6; perhaps TRBD2 as D (6 bases). Germline V gene sequence: CDR1 ENHRY, CDR2 SYGVKD. CDR3 length: 17 amino acids. V was cut by 3 bases and J by 0 bases, with 12 bases left in between.

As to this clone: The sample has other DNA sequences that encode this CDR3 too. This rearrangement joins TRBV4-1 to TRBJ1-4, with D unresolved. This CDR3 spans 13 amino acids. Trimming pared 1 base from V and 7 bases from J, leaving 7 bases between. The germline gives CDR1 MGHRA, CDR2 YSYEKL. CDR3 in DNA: TGCGCCAGCAGCCAAGTTAGAGGTGAAAAACTGTTTTTT. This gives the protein CASSQVRGEKLFF.

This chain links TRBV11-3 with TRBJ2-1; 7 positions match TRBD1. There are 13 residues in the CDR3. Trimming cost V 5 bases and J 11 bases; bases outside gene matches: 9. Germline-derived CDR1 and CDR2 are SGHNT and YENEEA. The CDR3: CASSTAPGQKQFF. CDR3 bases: TGTGCCAGCAGCACGGCGCCGGGACAGAAGCAGTTCTTC.

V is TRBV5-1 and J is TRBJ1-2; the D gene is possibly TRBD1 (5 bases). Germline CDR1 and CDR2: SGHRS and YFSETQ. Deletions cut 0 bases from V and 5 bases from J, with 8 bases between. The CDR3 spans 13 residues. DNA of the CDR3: TGCGCCAGCAGCTTGGATCAGGGATATGGCTACACCTTC. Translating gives CASSLDQGYGYTF.

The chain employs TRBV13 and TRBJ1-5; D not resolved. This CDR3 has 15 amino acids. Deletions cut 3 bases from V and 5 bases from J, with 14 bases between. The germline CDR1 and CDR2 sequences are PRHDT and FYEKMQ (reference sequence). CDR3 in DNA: TGTGCCAGCAGCTTGGCGGCCGAGGTTGATCAGCCCCAGCATTTT. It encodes CASSLAAEVDQPQHF.

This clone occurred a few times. CDR3 amino acids: CASSMTLVSPLHF. The CDR3 nucleotides read TGTGCCAGTAGTATGACCTTAGTGTCACCCCTCCACTTT. The rearrangement links TRBV19 to TRBJ1-6; D call uncertain. This CDR3 has 13 amino acids. V lost 3 bases and J 10 bases, leaving 10 bases between the germline ends. Germline lookup yields CDR1 LNHDA and CDR2 SQIVND (reference sequence).

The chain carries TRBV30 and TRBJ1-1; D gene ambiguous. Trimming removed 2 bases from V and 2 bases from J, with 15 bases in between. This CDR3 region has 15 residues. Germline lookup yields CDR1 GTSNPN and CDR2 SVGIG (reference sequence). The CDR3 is CAWSKWTGINTEAFF. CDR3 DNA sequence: TGTGCCTGGAGTAAGTGGACGGGAATTAACACTGAAGCTTTCTTT. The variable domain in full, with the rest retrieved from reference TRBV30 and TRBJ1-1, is SQTIHQWPATLVQPVGSPLSLECTVEGTSNPNLYWYRQAAGRGLQLLFYSVGIGQISSEVPQNLSASRPQDRQFILSSKKLLLSDSGFYLCAWSKWTGINTEAFFGQGTRLTVV.

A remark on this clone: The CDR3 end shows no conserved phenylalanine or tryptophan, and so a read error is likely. The CDR3 nucleotides are TGTGCCAGCAGCCCGTTGGGACGATTGGGGATAAGGCAGTATCTT. Translation: CASSPLGRLGIRQYL. The chain uses TRBV14 and TRBJ2-3, with D perhaps given as TRBD1 or TRBD2 (5 bases each). The CDR3 totals 15 residues. CDR1 is SGHDN and CDR2 is FVKESK in the germline V gene. Trimming removed 4 bases at V and 11 bases at J, with 22 bases between.

The CDR3 DNA follows: TGTGCCAGCAGTGAAGAGGGGATGAGTGGCTACACCTTC. Protein product: CASSEEGMSGYTF. This chain links TRBV2 with TRBJ1-2; TRBD1 is a possible D gene (5 bases). Trimming stripped 1 base from V and 7 bases from J, with 10 bases between. The CDR3 has 13 residues. CDR1 SNHLY and CDR2 FYNNEI come from the germline V gene.

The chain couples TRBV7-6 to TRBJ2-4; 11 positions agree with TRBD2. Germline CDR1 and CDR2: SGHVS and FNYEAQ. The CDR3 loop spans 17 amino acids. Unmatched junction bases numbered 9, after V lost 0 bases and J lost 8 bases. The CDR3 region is CASSLAPLAGGPDIQYF. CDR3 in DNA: TGTGCCAGCAGCTTAGCGCCCCTAGCGGGGGGCCCGGACATTCAGTACTTC.

This CDR3 reads CASSPLSGLNTEAFF. CDR3 coding DNA: TGTGCCAGCAGCCCCCTTTCCGGGTTGAACACTGAAGCTTTCTTT. This chain links TRBV6-6 with TRBJ1-1, with no clear D. This CDR3 has 15 amino acids. Germline values: CDR1 MNHNY, CDR2 SVGAGI (reference sequence). Between the trimmed V and J ends, which lost 6 bases and 0 bases, there was a span of 14 bases.

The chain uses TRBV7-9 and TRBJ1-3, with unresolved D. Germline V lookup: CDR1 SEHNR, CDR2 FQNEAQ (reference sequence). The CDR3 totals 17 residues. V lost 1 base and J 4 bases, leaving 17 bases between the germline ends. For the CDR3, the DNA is TGTGCCAGCAGCTTAGAGGTGACCCTCTCTCTCGGAAACACCATATATTTT. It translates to CASSLEVTLSLGNTIYF.

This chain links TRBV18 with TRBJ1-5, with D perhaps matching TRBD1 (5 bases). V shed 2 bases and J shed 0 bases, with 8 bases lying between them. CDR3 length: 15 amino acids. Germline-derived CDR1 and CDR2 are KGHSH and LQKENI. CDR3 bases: TGTGCCAGCTCACCATCCGGGGGTAGCAATCAGCCCCAGCATTTT. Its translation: CASSPSGGSNQPQHF.

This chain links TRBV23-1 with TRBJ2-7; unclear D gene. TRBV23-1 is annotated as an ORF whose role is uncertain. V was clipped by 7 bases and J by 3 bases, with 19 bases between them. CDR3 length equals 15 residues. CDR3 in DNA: TGCGCCAGCACCCGTGATTTGAGGTGGAGCTACGAGCAGTACTTC. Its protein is CASTRDLRWSYEQYF.

The CDR3 loop reads CSVDVRGVRPEAFF. The CDR3 DNA follows: TGCAGCGTTGACGTTCGGGGGGTCCGCCCTGAAGCTTTCTTT. The chain carries TRBV29-1 and TRBJ1-1; TRBD1 might be the D (5 bases). V lost 3 bases to trimming and J lost 6 bases, with 17 bases between them. Germline V gene lookup returns CDR1 SQVTM and CDR2 ANQGSEA. This CDR3 region has 14 residues.

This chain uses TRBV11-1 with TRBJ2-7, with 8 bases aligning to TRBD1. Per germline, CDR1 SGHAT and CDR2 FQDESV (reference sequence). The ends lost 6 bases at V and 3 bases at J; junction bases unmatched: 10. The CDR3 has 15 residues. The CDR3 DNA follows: TGTGCCAGCAGTACGGACAGGGATCTCCTCTACGAGCAGTACTTC. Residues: CASSTDRDLLYEQYF.

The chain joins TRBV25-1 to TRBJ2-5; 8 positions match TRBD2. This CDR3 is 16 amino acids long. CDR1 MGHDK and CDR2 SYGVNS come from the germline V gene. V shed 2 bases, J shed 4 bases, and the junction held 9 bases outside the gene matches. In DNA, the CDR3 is TGTGCCAGCAGTGAAGGAAGCGGGGGAAACTTAGAGACCCAGTACTTC. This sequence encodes CASSEGSGGNLETQYF.

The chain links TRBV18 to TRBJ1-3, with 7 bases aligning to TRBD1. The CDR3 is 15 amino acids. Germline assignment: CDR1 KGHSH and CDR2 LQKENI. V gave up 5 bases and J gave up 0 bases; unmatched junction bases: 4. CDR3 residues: CASSEDRNSGNTIYF. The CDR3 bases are TGTGCCAGCTCAGAGGACAGGAACTCTGGAAACACCATATATTTT.

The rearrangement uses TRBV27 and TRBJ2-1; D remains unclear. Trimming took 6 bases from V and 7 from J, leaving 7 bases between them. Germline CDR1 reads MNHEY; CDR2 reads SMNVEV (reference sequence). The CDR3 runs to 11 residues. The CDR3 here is CASRLLNEQFF. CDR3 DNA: TGTGCCAGCAGGCTCCTTAATGAGCAGTTCTTC.

The CDR3 region is CASSLSRNGRSPLHF. CDR3 in DNA: TGTGCCAGCAGTTTATCTCGGAACGGACGTTCACCCCTCCACTTT. The J gene is TRBJ1-6, the V gene TRBV27; no definite D call. The V gene lost 0 bases and the J gene lost 9 bases, with 12 bases spanning the gap. This CDR3 has 15 residues. Germline loops: CDR1 MNHEY, CDR2 SMNVEV (reference sequence).

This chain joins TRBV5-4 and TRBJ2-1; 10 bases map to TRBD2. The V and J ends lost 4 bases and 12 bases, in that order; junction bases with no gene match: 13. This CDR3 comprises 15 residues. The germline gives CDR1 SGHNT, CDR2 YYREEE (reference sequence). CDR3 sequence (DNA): TGTGCCAGCAGCCCGACTCTAGCGGGGGCCGTTGGGCAGTTCTTC. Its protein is CASSPTLAGAVGQFF. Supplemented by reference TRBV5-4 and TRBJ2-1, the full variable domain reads ETGVTQSPTHLIKTRGQQVTLRCSSQSGHNTVSWYQQALGQGPQFIFQYYREEENGRGNFPPRFSGLQFPNYSSELNVNALELDDSALYLCASSPTLAGAVGQFFGPGTRLTVL.

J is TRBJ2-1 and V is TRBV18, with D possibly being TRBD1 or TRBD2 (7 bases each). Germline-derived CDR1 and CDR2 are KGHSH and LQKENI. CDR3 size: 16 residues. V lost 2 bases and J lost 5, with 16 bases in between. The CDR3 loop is CASSPRGGQQNNEQFF. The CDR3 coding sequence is TGTGCCAGCTCACCAAGGGGGGGACAGCAAAACAATGAGCAGTTCTTC.

CDR3 in DNA: TGTGCCAGTAGTAATACCATCGAGACAACCAACTATGGCTACACCTTC. This translates into CASSNTIETTNYGYTF. The J gene is TRBJ1-2, the V gene TRBV19; D not resolved. CDR1 and CDR2 from the germline V gene are LNHDA and SQIVND (reference sequence). The CDR3 loop spans 16 amino acids. V shed 4 bases and J shed 2 bases, with 17 bases lying between them.

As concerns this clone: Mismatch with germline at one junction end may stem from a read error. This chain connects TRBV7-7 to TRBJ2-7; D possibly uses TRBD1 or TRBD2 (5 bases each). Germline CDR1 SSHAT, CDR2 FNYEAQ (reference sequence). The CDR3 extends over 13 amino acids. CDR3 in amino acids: CASSLAMGDEQYF. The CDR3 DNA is TGTGCTAGCAGCTTAGCAATGGGGGACGAGCAGTACTTC.

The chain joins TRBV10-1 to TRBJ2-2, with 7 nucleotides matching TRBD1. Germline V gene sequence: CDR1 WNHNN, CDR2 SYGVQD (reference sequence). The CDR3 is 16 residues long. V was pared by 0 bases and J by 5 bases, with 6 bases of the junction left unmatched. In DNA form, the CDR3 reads TGCGCCAGCAGTGAGTCACGAGACAGGGTAACCGGGGAGCTGTTTTTT. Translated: CASSESRDRVTGELFF.

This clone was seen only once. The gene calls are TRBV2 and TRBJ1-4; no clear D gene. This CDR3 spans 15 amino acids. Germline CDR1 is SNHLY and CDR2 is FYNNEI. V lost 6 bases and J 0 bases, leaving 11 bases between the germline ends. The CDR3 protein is CASRPGLTTNEKLFF. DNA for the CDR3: TGTGCCAGCAGACCCGGACTTACAACTAATGAAAAACTGTTTTTT.

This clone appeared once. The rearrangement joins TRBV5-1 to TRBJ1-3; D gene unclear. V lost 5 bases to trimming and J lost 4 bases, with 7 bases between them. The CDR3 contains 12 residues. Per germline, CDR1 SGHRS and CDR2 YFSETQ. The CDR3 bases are TGCGCCAGCAGGGGTGGAGGAAACACCATATATTTT. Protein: CASRGGGNTIYF.